Presented here are 3 T cell receptor beta chains from one specimen sequenced in a study of coeliac disease. Some clones are missing from TCRdb's copy, which holds only in-frame ones; the method was immunoSEQ multiplex PCR. The sample has about 2,700 clones, approximately 51% seen once; the top ten hold about 18%. The sample consisted of intraepithelial lymphocytes from the gut. Every receptor here comes from a man aged 55 to 70 with celiac disease on a gluten-free diet.

Within the sample, this clone is medium-sized (0.01 to 0.1%). The rearrangement uses TRBV2 and TRBJ2-7; possible D gene TRBD2, 5 bases. CDR1 and CDR2 from the germline V gene are SNHLY and FYNNEI. The V gene lost 6 bases and the J gene lost 3 bases, with 9 bases spanning the gap. CDR3 size: 12 residues. The CDR3 DNA is TGTGCCAGCAGCGGGATTGGCTACGAGCAGTACTTC. It encodes CASSGIGYEQYF. Using reference TRBV2 and TRBJ2-7 for the parts outside the CDR3, the full variable domain is EPEVTQTPSHQVTQMGQEVILRCVPISNHLYFYWYRQILGQKVEFLVSFYNNEISEKSEIFDDQFSVERPDGSNFTLKIRSTKLEDSAMYFCASSGIGYEQYFGPGTRLTVT.

This sequence joins TRBV6-5 and TRBJ2-7; no definite D call. Germline lookup yields CDR1 MNHEY and CDR2 SVGAGI. The CDR3 totals 13 residues. Between the trimmed V and J ends, which lost 2 bases and 4 bases, there was a span of 9 bases. The CDR3 spells CASSYLGTYEQYF. CDR3 in DNA: TGTGCCAGCAGTTACCTCGGTACTTACGAGCAGTACTTC.

This chain joins TRBV25-1 and TRBJ2-2, with 9 bases identical to TRBD1. The CDR3 has 17 residues. The germline V gene encodes CDR1 MGHDK and CDR2 SYGVNS. V was clipped by 5 bases and J by 6 bases; unmatched bases: 13. The CDR3 nucleotides are TGTGCCAGCAGTAAACAATCCGGGACAGGGAGGGCCGGGGAGCTGTTTTTT. Its translation: CASSKQSGTGRAGELFF.